A selection of T cell receptor beta chains follows, all from one sample in a study of cytomegalovirus exposure and HLA in healthy donors. This table comes from immunoSEQ multiplex PCR, and its TCRdb copy is limited to in-frame clones, with some not included. Counted here are approximately 130,000 clones, 81% occurring once; the ten biggest clones make up more than 1.5%. The sequencing input was PBMCs. The receptors here all came from a middle-aged man in good health and CMV-seronegative. Both conserved end residues are trimmed from each CDR3. The order of the fields is V gene, J gene, CDR3 protein.

v_call: TRBV7-2; j_call: TRBJ1-1; cdr3_aa: ASSLGRLGNTEAF
v_call: TRBV18; j_call: TRBJ1-4; cdr3_aa: ASSPPNPGVHATNEKLF
v_call: TRBV15; j_call: TRBJ1-2; cdr3_aa: ATSFLDRGSGYGYT
v_call: TRBV7-9; j_call: TRBJ1-1; cdr3_aa: ASSLATGRNTEAF
v_call: TRBV10-3; j_call: TRBJ2-7; cdr3_aa: AISDLIQQGASYEQY
v_call: TRBV7-2; j_call: TRBJ2-5; cdr3_aa: ASSPLGTSGGRETQY
v_call: TRBV29-1; j_call: TRBJ2-7; cdr3_aa: SVGGLAGGTYEQY
v_call: TRBV20-1; j_call: TRBJ1-2; cdr3_aa: SASGTAHT
v_call: TRBV4-3; j_call: TRBJ2-2; cdr3_aa: ASTSLAWGGELF
v_call: TRBV18; j_call: TRBJ2-2; cdr3_aa: ASSSSGTGYTGELF
v_call: TRBV5-4; j_call: TRBJ1-6; cdr3_aa: ASSSGQGASPLH
v_call: TRBV6-6; j_call: TRBJ1-1; cdr3_aa: ASSYPGTNTEAF
v_call: TRBV7-2; j_call: TRBJ2-1; cdr3_aa: ASTRTSSYNEQF
v_call: TRBV2; j_call: TRBJ2-2; cdr3_aa: ARLAGTNTGELF
v_call: TRBV29-1; j_call: TRBJ2-6; cdr3_aa: SVGISSGANVLT
v_call: TRBV30; j_call: TRBJ2-2; cdr3_aa: AWSVLSGGTGELF
v_call: TRBV2; j_call: TRBJ2-7; cdr3_aa: ASSWNSLYEQY
v_call: TRBV4-2; j_call: TRBJ2-1; cdr3_aa: ASSPGGPSYNEQF
v_call: TRBV19; j_call: TRBJ1-4; cdr3_aa: ASRGGRKTNEKLF
v_call: TRBV6-1; j_call: TRBJ2-5; cdr3_aa: ASSEYQETQY
v_call: TRBV30; j_call: TRBJ1-2; cdr3_aa: AWSVGRVYRGDT
v_call: TRBV27; j_call: TRBJ1-2; cdr3_aa: ASSLSLQGLYGYT
v_call: TRBV19; j_call: TRBJ1-4; cdr3_aa: ASSKTEYNEKLF
v_call: TRBV28; j_call: TRBJ1-5; cdr3_aa: ASSPTRYQPQH